These 21 T cell receptor beta chains originate from one sample sequenced in a study of OX40 agonist ivuxolimab in advanced cancers. This table comes from immunoSEQ multiplex PCR, and its TCRdb copy is limited to in-frame clones, with some not included. The table shows about 27,000 clones, with about 85% occurring only once. The sequencing used CD4+ or CD8+ T cells sorted from blood, collected in a trial of the OX40 agonist ivuxolimab. The receptors stem from an adult with an advanced solid tumor such as melanoma, head and neck, liver or kidney cancer.

V usage is TRBV5-1 and J usage is TRBJ1-4, with D perhaps matching TRBD1 (6 bases). Germline CDR1 and CDR2: SGHRS and YFSETQ. There are 13 residues in the CDR3. The V and J ends lost 7 bases and 8 bases respectively, with 15 bases between them. This chain's CDR3 is CASRQGREEKLFF. In DNA, the CDR3 is TGCGCCAGCCGGCAGGGGAGGGAGGAAAAACTGTTTTTT.

This clone was found once. V and J are TRBV5-4 and TRBJ2-1, with TRBD2 identical over 7 bases. The CDR3 has 12 residues. Germline V gives CDR1 SGHNT, CDR2 YYREEE (reference sequence). For the CDR3, the DNA is TGTGCTTGGGGGGGAGCCCCATCTGAGCAGTTCTTC. It encodes CAWGGAPSEQFF.

The chain carries TRBV6-5 and TRBJ2-2; D gene unclear. Germline loops: CDR1 MNHEY, CDR2 SVGAGI. Trimming took 0 bases from V and 4 from J, leaving 3 bases between them. The CDR3 extends over 13 amino acids. The CDR3 sequence is CASSYSSTGELFF. As DNA, the CDR3 is TGTGCCAGCAGTTACTCGAGCACCGGGGAGCTGTTTTTT.

This chain connects TRBV6-5 to TRBJ1-2; D is possibly TRBD1 (6 bases). Trimming took 2 bases from V and 8 from J, leaving 18 bases between them. Per germline, CDR1 MNHEY and CDR2 SVGAGI. This CDR3 region has 15 residues. The CDR3 region is CASSYEGRQVGGYTF. DNA for the CDR3: TGTGCCAGCAGTTACGAAGGGAGACAGGTAGGAGGCTACACCTTC.

The J gene is TRBJ1-1, the V gene TRBV6-5; the D is unclear. The CDR3 covers 12 residues. The V end lost 6 bases, the J end lost 1 base, and 6 bases lay between the germline ends. Germline loops: CDR1 MNHEY, CDR2 SVGAGI. CDR3 bases: TGTGCCAGCAGCCGCCCGAACACTGAAGCTTTCTTT. This sequence encodes CASSRPNTEAFF.

The rearrangement uses TRBV19 and TRBJ1-2; D is unclear. The germline V and J ends were trimmed by 7 bases and 1 base, with 7 bases remaining between them. This CDR3 comprises 12 residues. CDR1 and CDR2 from the germline V gene are LNHDA and SQIVND (reference sequence). CDR3 sequence reads: CASTSLNYGYTF. The CDR3 nucleotides read TGTGCCAGTACATCTCTTAACTATGGCTACACCTTC. The whole variable domain, remainder taken from reference TRBV19 and TRBJ1-2, is DGGITQSPKYLFRKEGQNVTLSCEQNLNHDAMYWYRQDPGQGLRLIYYSQIVNDFQKGDIAEGYSVSREKKESFPLTVTSAQKNPTAFYLCASTSLNYGYTFGSGTRLTVV.

The J gene is TRBJ2-7, the V gene TRBV5-5; 16 bases match TRBD2. The CDR3 runs 19 residues. The V and J ends lost 4 bases and 0 bases, in that order; junction bases with no gene match: 10. The germline V gene has CDR1 SGHKS and CDR2 YYEKEE (reference sequence). This CDR3 is CASSPRGTSGGAFSYEQYF. DNA for the CDR3: TGTGCCAGCAGCCCCCGGGGGACTAGCGGGGGGGCCTTCTCCTACGAGCAGTACTTC.

The chain recombines TRBV4-3 with TRBJ1-4, with D perhaps matching TRBD1 (6 bases). V lost 1 base and J 6 bases, leaving 12 bases between the germline ends. The germline V gene encodes CDR1 LGHNA and CDR2 YSLEER. The CDR3 consists of 15 residues. The CDR3 region has the DNA TGCGCCAGCAGCCAAGGAGCAGGGGTGTATGAAAAACTGTTTTTT. Its protein is CASSQGAGVYEKLFF.

The CDR3 here is CASSIFPQAYEKLFF. In DNA form, the CDR3 reads TGTGCCAGTAGTATATTTCCCCAGGCCTATGAAAAACTGTTTTTT. The rearrangement uses TRBV19 and TRBJ1-4; D call uncertain. The CDR3 is made up of 15 amino acids. The V gene's germline CDR1 is LNHDA and CDR2 SQIVND (reference sequence). The V and J ends lost 2 bases and 6 bases respectively, with 13 bases between them.

This clone showed up just a few times. The genes are TRBV9 and TRBJ1-2; D gene uncertain. Germline lookup yields CDR1 SGDLS and CDR2 YYNGEE. The CDR3 runs 10 residues. V lost 6 bases and J lost 5, with 5 bases in between. As DNA, the CDR3 is TGTGCCAGCAAGGATTATGGCTACACCTTC. Translating it yields CASKDYGYTF.

The chain uses TRBV27 and TRBJ1-3; maybe TRBD1 (5 bases). The CDR3 runs to 16 residues. Germline V CDR1 and CDR2: MNHEY, SMNVEV (reference sequence). The germline V and J ends were trimmed by 4 bases and 0 bases, with 13 bases remaining between them. The CDR3 region is CASSSRWGSSGNTIYF. CDR3 nucleotides: TGTGCCAGCAGTTCCCGATGGGGGTCCTCTGGAAACACCATATATTTT.

This clone was counted only a few times. The chain recombines TRBV19 with TRBJ2-1; D gene ambiguous. This CDR3 has 13 amino acids. CDR1 is LNHDA and CDR2 is SQIVND in the germline V gene (reference sequence). The V and J ends lost 11 bases and 4 bases respectively, with 15 bases between them. The CDR3 loop reads CACCQTQYNEQFF. In nucleotides, the CDR3 is TGTGCCTGTTGCCAGACGCAGTACAATGAGCAGTTCTTC.

The gene calls are TRBV30 and TRBJ1-3; no reliable D call. Germline CDR1 GTSNPN, CDR2 SVGIG (reference sequence). V was trimmed by 0 bases and J by 2 bases, leaving 11 bases between them. This CDR3 region has 15 residues. Written as DNA, the CDR3 is TGTGCCTGGAGTGTACCCGGGTTTACTGGAAACACCATATATTTT. Translated, it gives CAWSVPGFTGNTIYF.

The V call is TRBV5-4, the J call TRBJ2-1; 8 nucleotides align to TRBD2. CDR3 size: 15 residues. Germline V gene lookup returns CDR1 SGHNT and CDR2 YYREEE (reference sequence). V shed 2 bases, J shed 4 bases, and the junction held 5 bases outside the gene matches. The CDR3, as DNA: TGTGCCAGCAGCTTAGGGCGGGGGGAGTACAATGAGCAGTTCTTC. Residues: CASSLGRGEYNEQFF. The whole variable domain, filled in from reference TRBV5-4 and TRBJ2-1, reads ETGVTQSPTHLIKTRGQQVTLRCSSQSGHNTVSWYQQALGQGPQFIFQYYREEENGRGNFPPRFSGLQFPNYSSELNVNALELDDSALYLCASSLGRGEYNEQFFGPGTRLTVL.

The chain has TRBV5-6 and TRBJ2-7; 12 bases map to TRBD1. The junction had 6 bases not matched to a gene; V was cut back by 0 bases and J by 5 bases. In germline, CDR1 is SGHDT, CDR2 YYEEEE. This CDR3 contains 16 residues. The CDR3 DNA follows: TGTGCCAGCAGCTTGGAGCTCGGGACAGGGGGCCACGAGCAGTACTTC. Its translation is CASSLELGTGGHEQYF. Filled out from reference TRBV5-6 and TRBJ2-7, the complete variable domain reads DAGVTQSPTHLIKTRGQQVTLRCSPKSGHDTVSWYQQALGQGPQFIFQYYEEEERQRGNFPDRFSGHQFPNYSSELNVNALLLGDSALYLCASSLELGTGGHEQYFGPGTRLTVT.

The chain couples TRBV4-1 to TRBJ1-6; the D is unclear. V was trimmed by 1 base and J by 9 bases, leaving 7 bases between them. Germline-derived CDR1 and CDR2 are MGHRA and YSYEKL. The CDR3 covers 13 residues. The CDR3 coding sequence is TGCGCCAGCAGCCAAGCTTCGGGTTCACCCCTCCACTTT. Translation gives CASSQASGSPLHF.

This chain uses TRBV5-5 with TRBJ1-6; D is possibly TRBD1 (5 bases). This CDR3 comprises 15 residues. From germline, CDR1 is SGHKS and CDR2 YYEKEE (reference sequence). The germline V and J ends were trimmed by 5 bases and 7 bases, with 16 bases remaining between them. In nucleotides, the CDR3 is TGTGCCAGCAGACAATTCCGGGACGGGAATTCACCCCTCCACTTT. Amino acid sequence: CASRQFRDGNSPLHF.

The chain has TRBV27 and TRBJ1-3; D ambiguous. V gave up 6 bases and J gave up 6 bases, with 6 bases separating them. This CDR3 is 11 amino acids long. The germline CDR1 and CDR2 sequences are MNHEY and SMNVEV (reference sequence). The CDR3 sequence: CASRHVNTIYF. CDR3 bases: TGTGCCAGCAGGCACGTAAACACCATATATTTT.

The chain joins TRBV19 to TRBJ2-2, with D tentatively TRBD1 or TRBD2 (5 bases each). Germline assignment: CDR1 LNHDA and CDR2 SQIVND (reference sequence). V was shortened by 2 bases and J by 4 bases, with 14 bases between the two germline ends. There are 16 residues in the CDR3. In DNA form, the CDR3 reads TGTGCCAGTAGTATAAGCCGGGGCGCCGGCACCGGGGAGCTGTTTTTT. Amino acids: CASSISRGAGTGELFF.

The chain joins TRBV28 to TRBJ2-7; weak D call: TRBD1 (6 bases). Germline values: CDR1 MDHEN, CDR2 SYDVKM. The length of the CDR3 is 16 residues. V was shortened by 3 bases and J by 2 bases, with 17 bases between the two germline ends. In nucleotides, the CDR3 is TGTGCCAGCAGTTTCGAATCACTCAGGGGCGCCTACGAGCAGTACTTC. Its protein is CASSFESLRGAYEQYF.

The genes are TRBV6-6 and TRBJ1-3; maybe TRBD1 (5 bases). Trimming shortened V by 8 bases and J by 1 base, and 18 bases separated the two germline ends. Germline-derived CDR1 and CDR2 are MNHNY and SVGAGI (reference sequence). This CDR3 is built from 16 residues. The DNA of the CDR3 is TGTGCCAGCCTACCTTCCGGCGGGGCGTCTGGAAACACCATATATTTT. Encoded protein: CASLPSGGASGNTIYF.